These 13 T cell receptor beta chains were sequenced from one sample in a study of blood T cell repertoires in COVID-19. Sequencing was performed with immunoSEQ multiplex PCR; in TCRdb, only in-frame clones are kept and a portion is missing. The sample holds about 230,000 clones, 88% seen once. The sample consisted of PBMCs or T cells enriched from blood (not recorded which). Receptors were obtained from a woman aged 40 to 50 with acute COVID-19.

The chain joins TRBV19 to TRBJ1-4; tentatively, D is TRBD1 (5 bases). With 5 bases removed from V and 6 bases from J, the gap between germline ends came to 13 bases. CDR1 is LNHDA, CDR2 SQIVND, per germline (reference sequence). The CDR3 is made up of 14 amino acids. This CDR3 is CASSPGVRDEKLFF. The CDR3 DNA follows: TGTGCCAGTAGTCCGGGGGTAAGGGATGAAAAACTGTTTTTT.

This clone has just one count. The J gene is TRBJ2-7, the V gene TRBV6-5, with D possibly matching TRBD1 (6 bases). In germline, CDR1 is MNHEY, CDR2 SVGAGI. V was pared by 8 bases and J by 1 base, with 12 bases between. CDR3 length: 13 amino acids. CDR3 coding DNA: TGTGCCAGCGGAACAGGGCTTTCCTACGAGCAGTACTTC. It yields the protein CASGTGLSYEQYF.

A few counts support this clone. The chain links TRBV27 to TRBJ1-1; D is ambiguous. The V gene lost 4 bases and the J gene lost 5 bases, with 11 bases spanning the gap. This CDR3 is built from 13 residues. Germline CDR1 is MNHEY and CDR2 is SMNVEV (reference sequence). CDR3 sequence reads: CASSSRVKTEAFF. In DNA form, the CDR3 reads TGTGCCAGCAGTTCCCGCGTAAAGACTGAAGCTTTCTTT.

The CDR3 DNA is TGTGCCAGCAGCTCCCAGGGGGGCTACTCTGGGGCCAACGTCCTGACTTTC. This codes for CASSSQGGYSGANVLTF. The V and J genes are TRBV11-2 and TRBJ2-6; tentative D call: TRBD1 (7 bases). CDR1 SGHAT and CDR2 FQNNGV come from the germline V gene. Trimming took off 4 bases at V and 0 bases at J, with 13 bases between the two ends. The CDR3 sequence is 17 residues long.

This rearrangement joins TRBV2 to TRBJ1-5; D ambiguous. V was clipped by 6 bases and J by 5 bases, with 11 bases between them. Germline lookup yields CDR1 SNHLY and CDR2 FYNNEI. The CDR3 sequence is 13 residues long. The CDR3, as DNA: TGTGCCAGCAGCCCGGCCGGAGATCAGCCCCAGCATTTT. Amino acids: CASSPAGDQPQHF.

CDR3 nucleotides: TGCGCCAGCAGCCAAGATAAGGGGGGGGGTTCTTACAATGAGCAGTTCTTC. This sequence encodes CASSQDKGGGSYNEQFF. V gene TRBV4-1 combines with J gene TRBJ2-1, with D possibly TRBD2 on 7 matching bases. The germline V gene encodes CDR1 MGHRA and CDR2 YSYEKL. This CDR3 has 17 amino acids. The ends were cut back, 0 bases at V and 4 bases at J, with 16 bases in the middle.

The V gene is TRBV6-5, the J gene TRBJ1-1; no firm D call. Trimming stripped 11 bases from V and 1 base from J, with 11 bases between. The germline CDR1 and CDR2 sequences are MNHEY and SVGAGI. CDR3 length: 12 residues. The CDR3 DNA reads TGTGCCGTCCTGCTAGGGAACACTGAAGCTTTCTTT. Its protein product is CAVLLGNTEAFF.

The chain combines TRBV2 with TRBJ1-4, with D perhaps TRBD1 (6 bases). The CDR3 has 15 amino acids. CDR1 SNHLY and CDR2 FYNNEI come from the germline V gene. Trimming left V 3 bases short and J 0 bases short, with 8 bases between. The CDR3 DNA reads as TGTGCCAGCAGTGACAGGGGTGCAACTAATGAAAAACTGTTTTTT. This gives the protein CASSDRGATNEKLFF.

This clone appeared a few times. The sample contains more than one DNA sequence encoding this CDR3. The rearrangement uses TRBV6-2 or TRBV6-3 and TRBJ2-7; 8 bases map to TRBD1. The CDR3 loop spans 14 amino acids. CDR1 MNHEY and CDR2 SVGEGT come from the germline V gene. Unmatched junction bases numbered 4, after V lost 2 bases and J lost 4 bases. CDR3 loop: CASSYGQGWYEQYF. The CDR3 bases are TGTGCCAGCAGTTACGGACAGGGATGGTACGAGCAGTACTTC.

The V call is TRBV30, the J call TRBJ1-1; D unresolved. The CDR3 sequence is 14 residues long. V lost 0 bases and J lost 6, with 14 bases in between. CDR1 GTSNPN and CDR2 SVGIG come from the germline V gene (reference sequence). CDR3 sequence: CAWSVQERSPEAFF. The CDR3 DNA reads TGTGCCTGGAGTGTACAAGAGCGAAGCCCTGAAGCTTTCTTT.

V and J are TRBV5-1 and TRBJ2-2, with unresolved D. Trimming removed 1 base from V and 4 bases from J, with 11 bases in between. From germline, CDR1 is SGHRS and CDR2 YFSETQ. This CDR3 comprises 15 residues. As DNA, the CDR3 is TGCGCCAGCAGCTTGTGGCTAGTTCCCACCGGGGAGCTGTTTTTT. Its translation is CASSLWLVPTGELFF. The full variable domain, in which reference TRBV5-1 and TRBJ2-2 provide the parts outside the CDR3, is KAGVTQTPRYLIKTRGQQVTLSCSPISGHRSVSWYQQTPGQGLQFLFEYFSETQRNKGNFPGRFSGRQFSNSRSEMNVSTLELGDSALYLCASSLWLVPTGELFFGEGSRLTVL.

The V and J genes are TRBV6-5 and TRBJ1-5; perhaps TRBD1 as D (5 bases). Looked up from germline, CDR1 is MNHEY and CDR2 is SVGAGI. Trimming left V 5 bases short and J 6 bases short, with 14 bases between. The CDR3 extends over 14 amino acids. The CDR3 region is CASSTQRGTQPQHF. In DNA, the CDR3 is TGTGCCAGCAGTACCCAACGGGGGACTCAGCCCCAGCATTTT.

The chain joins TRBV29-1 to TRBJ1-2; D call uncertain. The V gene's germline CDR1 is SQVTM and CDR2 ANQGSEA. The CDR3 is 11 amino acids. V gave up 4 bases and J gave up 8 bases, with 11 bases separating them. CDR3 amino acids: CSVGGLEGYTF. The CDR3 DNA reads TGCAGCGTTGGCGGGCTAGAGGGCTACACCTTC.